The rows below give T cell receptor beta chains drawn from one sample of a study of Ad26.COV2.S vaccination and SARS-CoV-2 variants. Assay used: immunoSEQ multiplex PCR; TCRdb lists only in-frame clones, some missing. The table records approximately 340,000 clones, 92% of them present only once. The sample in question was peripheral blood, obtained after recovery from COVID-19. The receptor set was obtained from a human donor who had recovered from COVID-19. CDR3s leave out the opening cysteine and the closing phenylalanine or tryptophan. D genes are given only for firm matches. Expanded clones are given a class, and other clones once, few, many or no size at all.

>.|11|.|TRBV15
ATSTPTTGTQY
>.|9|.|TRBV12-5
ASRADGELF
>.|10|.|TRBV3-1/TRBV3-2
ASSPQGGGYT
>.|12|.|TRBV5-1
ASSLKTGGDIQY
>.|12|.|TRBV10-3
AISADTGDAEAF
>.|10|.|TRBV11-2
ASSLAGNEQY
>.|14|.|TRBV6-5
ASSYRYRVLQGGYT
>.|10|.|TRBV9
ASSGVGNTIY
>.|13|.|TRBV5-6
ASSLWFANTGELF
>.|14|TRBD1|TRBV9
ASSLKTGPEVYGYT
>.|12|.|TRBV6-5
ASSLSGTAEPQH
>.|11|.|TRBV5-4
ASTLGLGTEAF
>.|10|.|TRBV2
ASTSDRNEQF
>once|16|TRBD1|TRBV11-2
ASSLAAYRGRGVNTIY
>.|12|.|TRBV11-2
ASSAGIREHEQY
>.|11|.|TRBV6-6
ASRDEANYGYT
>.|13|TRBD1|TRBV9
ASSVTGTGNNEQF
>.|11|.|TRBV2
ASSVLGVGEQF
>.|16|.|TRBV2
ASSGDLSTGSMNTEAF
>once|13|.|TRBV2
ASSALGNEYNEQF
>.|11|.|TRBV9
ASSVGQDQPQH
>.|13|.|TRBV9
ASSLLAGATYEQY
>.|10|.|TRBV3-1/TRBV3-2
ASSQEKDEQY
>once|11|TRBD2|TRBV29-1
SGTSGGRNEQF
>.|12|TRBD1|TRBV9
ASSEGQGRTEAF
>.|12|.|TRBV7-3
ASSPVGAADTQY
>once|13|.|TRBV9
ASSVVGTPNYEQY
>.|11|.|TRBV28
ATLQGTVGEQY
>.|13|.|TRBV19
ASSIDRGDNSPLH
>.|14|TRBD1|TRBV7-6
ASSLRTGGDHTEAF
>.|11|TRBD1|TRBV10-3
VSLGTGVYGYT
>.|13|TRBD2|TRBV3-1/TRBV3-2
ASSQQAGSYNEQF
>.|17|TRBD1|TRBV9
ASSVFSGDRPILNYGYT
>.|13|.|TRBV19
ASSMGDAFPYEQY
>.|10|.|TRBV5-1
ASSKVYGELF
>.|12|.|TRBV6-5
ASSYSGVDTEAF
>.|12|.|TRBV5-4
ASSFEGIPDGYT
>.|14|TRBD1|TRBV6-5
ASSFNPDRGGDEQY
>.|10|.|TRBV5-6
ASSLVLTEAF
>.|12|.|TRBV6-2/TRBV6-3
ASSYIRSGDGYT
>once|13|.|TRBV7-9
ASSLGGGTSKTQY
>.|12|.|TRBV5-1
ASSLPSSSYEQY
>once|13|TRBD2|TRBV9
ASSPETSGGNEQF
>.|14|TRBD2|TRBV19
ASSRLLAGGIETQY
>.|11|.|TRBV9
ASTSGGAETQY